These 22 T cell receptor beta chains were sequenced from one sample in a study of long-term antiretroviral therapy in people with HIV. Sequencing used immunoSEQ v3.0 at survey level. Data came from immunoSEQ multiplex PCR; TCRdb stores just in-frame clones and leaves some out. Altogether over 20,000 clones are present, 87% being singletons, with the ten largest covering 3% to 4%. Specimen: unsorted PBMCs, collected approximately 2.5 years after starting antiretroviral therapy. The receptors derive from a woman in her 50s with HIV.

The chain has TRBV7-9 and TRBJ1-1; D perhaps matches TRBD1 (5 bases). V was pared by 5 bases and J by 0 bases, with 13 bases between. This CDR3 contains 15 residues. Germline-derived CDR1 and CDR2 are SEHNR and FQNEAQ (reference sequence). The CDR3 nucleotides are TGTGCCAGCAGCCCCCGGGGGAGGGTGAACACTGAAGCTTTCTTT. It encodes CASSPRGRVNTEAFF.

In DNA, the CDR3 is TGTGCCAGCAGCCAATTGCTCTACTACGAGCAGTACTTC. Encoded protein: CASSQLLYYEQYF. The chain couples TRBV14 to TRBJ2-7; D gene unclear. Between the trimmed V and J ends, which lost 2 bases and 3 bases, there was a span of 8 bases. The CDR3 consists of 13 residues. The germline V gene encodes CDR1 SGHDN and CDR2 FVKESK.

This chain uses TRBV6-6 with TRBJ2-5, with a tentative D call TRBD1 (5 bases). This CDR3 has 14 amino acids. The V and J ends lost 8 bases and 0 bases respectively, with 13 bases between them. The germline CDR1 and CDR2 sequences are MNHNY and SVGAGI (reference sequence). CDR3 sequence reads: CASQGADYQETQYF. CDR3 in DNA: TGTGCCAGCCAAGGGGCAGACTACCAAGAGACCCAGTACTTC.

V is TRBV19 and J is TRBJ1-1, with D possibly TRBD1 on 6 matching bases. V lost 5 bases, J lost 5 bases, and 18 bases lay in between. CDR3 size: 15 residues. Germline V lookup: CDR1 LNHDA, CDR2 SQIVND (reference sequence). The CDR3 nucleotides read TGTGCCAGTAGTGAATATCGGGGGCCAGGGACTGAAGCTTTCTTT. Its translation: CASSEYRGPGTEAFF.

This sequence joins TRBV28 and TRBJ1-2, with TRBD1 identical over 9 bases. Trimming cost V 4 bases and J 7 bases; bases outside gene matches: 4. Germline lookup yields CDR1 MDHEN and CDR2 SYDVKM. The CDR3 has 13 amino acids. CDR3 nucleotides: TGTGCCAGCAGTTCCGGGACAGGGATTGGCTACACCTTC. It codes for CASSSGTGIGYTF.

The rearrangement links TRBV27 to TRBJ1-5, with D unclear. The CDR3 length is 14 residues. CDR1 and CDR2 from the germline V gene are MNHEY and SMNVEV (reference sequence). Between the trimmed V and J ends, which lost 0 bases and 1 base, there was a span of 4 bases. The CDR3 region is CASSLSSSNQPQHF. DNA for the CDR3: TGTGCCAGCAGTTTATCGAGCAGCAATCAGCCCCAGCATTTT.

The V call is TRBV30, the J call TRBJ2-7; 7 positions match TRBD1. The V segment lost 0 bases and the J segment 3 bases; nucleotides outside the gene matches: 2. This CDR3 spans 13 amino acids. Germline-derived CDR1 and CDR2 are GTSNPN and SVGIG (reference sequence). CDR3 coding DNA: TGTGCCTGGAGTGTCCGACAGGGCTACGAGCAGTACTTC. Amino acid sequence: CAWSVRQGYEQYF.

The CDR3 region is CASTGGDGNQPQHF. For the CDR3, the DNA is TGTGCCTCCACTGGGGGGGATGGCAATCAGCCCCAGCATTTT. This rearrangement joins TRBV30 to TRBJ1-5; tentatively, D is TRBD1 (5 bases). V gave up 7 bases and J gave up 2 bases, with 15 bases separating them. This CDR3 comprises 14 residues. Germline V gene data show CDR1 as GTSNPN and CDR2 as SVGIG (reference sequence).

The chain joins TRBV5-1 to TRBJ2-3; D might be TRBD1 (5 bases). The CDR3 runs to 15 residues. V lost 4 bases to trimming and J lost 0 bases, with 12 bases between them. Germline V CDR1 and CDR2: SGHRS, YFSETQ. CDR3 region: CASSIQDTSTDTQYF. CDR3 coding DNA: TGCGCCAGCAGCATACAGGATACTAGCACAGATACGCAGTATTTT.

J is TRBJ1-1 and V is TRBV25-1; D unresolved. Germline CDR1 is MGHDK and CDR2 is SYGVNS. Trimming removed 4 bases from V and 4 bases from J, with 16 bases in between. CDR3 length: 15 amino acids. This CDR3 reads CASSALQVASTEAFF. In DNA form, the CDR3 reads TGTGCCAGCAGTGCACTTCAGGTCGCGAGCACTGAAGCTTTCTTT.

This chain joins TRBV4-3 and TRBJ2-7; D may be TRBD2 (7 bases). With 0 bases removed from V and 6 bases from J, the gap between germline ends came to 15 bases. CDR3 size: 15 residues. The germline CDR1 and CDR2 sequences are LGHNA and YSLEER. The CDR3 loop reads CASSQDGGHYGEQYF. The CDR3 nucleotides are TGCGCCAGCAGCCAAGACGGGGGGCACTATGGCGAGCAGTACTTC.

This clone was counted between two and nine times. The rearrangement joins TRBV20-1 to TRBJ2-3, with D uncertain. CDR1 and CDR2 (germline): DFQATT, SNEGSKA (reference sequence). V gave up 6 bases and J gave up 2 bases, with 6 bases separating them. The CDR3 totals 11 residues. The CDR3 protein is CSAPHTDTQYF. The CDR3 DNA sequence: TGCAGTGCCCCACACACAGATACGCAGTATTTT.

CDR3 region: CASSLARYVSTEAFF. For the CDR3, the DNA is TGTGCCAGCAGCTTAGCTCGGTACGTTAGTACTGAAGCTTTCTTT. The chain uses TRBV7-9 and TRBJ1-1; D is unresolved. V gave up 0 bases and J gave up 5 bases, with 13 bases separating them. The CDR3 loop spans 15 amino acids. The germline CDR1 and CDR2 sequences are SEHNR and FQNEAQ (reference sequence).

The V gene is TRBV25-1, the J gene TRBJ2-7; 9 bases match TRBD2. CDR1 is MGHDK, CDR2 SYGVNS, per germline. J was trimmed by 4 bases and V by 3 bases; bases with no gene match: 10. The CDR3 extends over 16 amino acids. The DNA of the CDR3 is TGTGCCAGCAGTGATTACCTCGGGACTAGCAGTTACGAGCAGTACTTC. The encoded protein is CASSDYLGTSSYEQYF.

CDR3 in amino acids: CASSPGLADYNEQFF. CDR3 in DNA: TGTGCCAGCAGCCCGGGACTAGCGGATTACAATGAGCAGTTCTTC. V is TRBV9 and J is TRBJ2-1, with 11 bases matching TRBD2. Germline V gives CDR1 SGDLS, CDR2 YYNGEE. This CDR3 has 15 residues. Trimming at V came to 4 bases and at J to 4 bases, leaving 4 bases not matched to a gene.

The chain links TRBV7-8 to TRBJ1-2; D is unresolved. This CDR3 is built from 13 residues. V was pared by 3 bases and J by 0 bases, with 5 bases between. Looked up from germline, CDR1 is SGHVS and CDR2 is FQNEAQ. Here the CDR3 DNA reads TGTGCCAGCAGCTTGAACGCTAACTATGGCTACACCTTC. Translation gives CASSLNANYGYTF.

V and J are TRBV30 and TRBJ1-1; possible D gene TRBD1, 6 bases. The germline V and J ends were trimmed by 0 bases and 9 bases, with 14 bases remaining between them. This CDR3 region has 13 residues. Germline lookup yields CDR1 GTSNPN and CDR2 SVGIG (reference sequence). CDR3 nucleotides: TGTGCCTGGAGTGTACAAGGAGGGACAAAAGCTTTCTTT. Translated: CAWSVQGGTKAFF.

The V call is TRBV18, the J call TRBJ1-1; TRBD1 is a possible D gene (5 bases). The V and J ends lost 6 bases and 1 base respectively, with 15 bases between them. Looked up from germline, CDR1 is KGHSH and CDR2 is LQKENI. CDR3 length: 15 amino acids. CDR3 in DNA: TGTGCCAGCTCCTCTGGGGGTGGTGGGAACACTGAAGCTTTCTTT. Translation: CASSSGGGGNTEAFF.

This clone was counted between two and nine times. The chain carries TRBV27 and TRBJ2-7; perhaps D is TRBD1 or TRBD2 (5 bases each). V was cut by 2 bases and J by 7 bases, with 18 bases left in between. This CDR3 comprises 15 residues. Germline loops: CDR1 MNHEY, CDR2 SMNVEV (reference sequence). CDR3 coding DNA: TGTGCCAGCAGTTTAGGGGCACTAGATATGGGGGAGCAGTACTTC. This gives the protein CASSLGALDMGEQYF.

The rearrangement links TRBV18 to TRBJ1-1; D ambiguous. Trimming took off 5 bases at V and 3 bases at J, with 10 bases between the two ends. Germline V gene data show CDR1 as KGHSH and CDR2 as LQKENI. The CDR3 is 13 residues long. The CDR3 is CASSETRDTEAFF. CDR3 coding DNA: TGTGCCAGCTCAGAGACGAGGGACACTGAAGCTTTCTTT.

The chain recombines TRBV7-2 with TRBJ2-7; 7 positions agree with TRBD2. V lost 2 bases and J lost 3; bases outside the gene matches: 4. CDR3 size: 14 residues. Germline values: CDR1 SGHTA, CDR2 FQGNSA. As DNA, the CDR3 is TGTGCCAGCAGCTTAAGCAGCGGGAACTACGAGCAGTACTTC. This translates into CASSLSSGNYEQYF.

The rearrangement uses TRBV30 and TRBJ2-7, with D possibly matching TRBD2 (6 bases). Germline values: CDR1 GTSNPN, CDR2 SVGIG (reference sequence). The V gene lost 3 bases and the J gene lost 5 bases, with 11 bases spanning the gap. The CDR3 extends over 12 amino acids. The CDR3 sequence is CAWSTGGDEQYF. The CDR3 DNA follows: TGTGCCTGGAGCACCGGAGGGGACGAGCAGTACTTC.